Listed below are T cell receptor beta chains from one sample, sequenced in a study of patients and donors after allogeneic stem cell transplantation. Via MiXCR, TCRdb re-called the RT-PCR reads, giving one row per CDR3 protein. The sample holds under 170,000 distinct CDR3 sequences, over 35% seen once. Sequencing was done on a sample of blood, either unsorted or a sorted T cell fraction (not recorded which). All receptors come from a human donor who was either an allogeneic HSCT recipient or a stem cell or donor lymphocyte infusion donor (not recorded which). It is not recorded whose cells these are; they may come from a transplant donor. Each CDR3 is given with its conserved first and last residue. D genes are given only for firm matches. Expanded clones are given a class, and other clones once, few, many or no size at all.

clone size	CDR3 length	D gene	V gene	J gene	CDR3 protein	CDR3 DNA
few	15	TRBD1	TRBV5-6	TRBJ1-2	CASSLVGGWNYGYTF	TGTGCCAGCAGCTTGGTAGGGGGCTGGAACTATGGCTACACCTTC
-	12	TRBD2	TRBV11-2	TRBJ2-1	CASSSRGTSGFF	TGTGCCAGCAGCTCCCGCGGGACTAGTGGCTTCTTC
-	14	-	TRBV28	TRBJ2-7	CASRLGDISYEQYF	TGTGCCAGCAGGCTTGGGGACATCTCCTACGAGCAGTACTTC
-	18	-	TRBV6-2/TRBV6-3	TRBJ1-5	CASSYTTARGSRNQPQHF	TGTGCCAGCAGTTATACCACGGCGCGGGGGAGTCGCAATCAGCCCCAGCATTTT
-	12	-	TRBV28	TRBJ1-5	CASSDDNQPQHF	TGTGCCAGCAGTGATGACAATCAGCCCCAGCATTTT
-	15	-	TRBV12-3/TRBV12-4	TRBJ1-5	CASSTQRGGNQPQHF	TGTGCCAGCAGTACCCAACGAGGGGGCAATCAGCCCCAGCATTTT
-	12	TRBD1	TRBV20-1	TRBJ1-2	CSARQGAKGYTF	TGCAGTGCTAGACAGGGGGCGAAAGGCTACACCTTC
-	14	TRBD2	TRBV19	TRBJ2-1	CASSPAGVGNEQFF	TGTGCCAGTAGTCCTGCGGGGGTCGGGAATGAGCAGTTCTTC
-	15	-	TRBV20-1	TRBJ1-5	CSASHQEGTYQPQHF	TGCAGTGCTAGCCATCAGGAGGGTACATATCAGCCCCAGCATTTT
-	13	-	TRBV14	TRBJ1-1	CASSLQAPGRAFF	TGTGCCAGCAGCTTACAGGCCCCAGGGCGAGCTTTCTTT
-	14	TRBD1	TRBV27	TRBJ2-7	CASRTGQGLNEQYF	TGTGCCAGCAGGACGGGACAGGGGCTCAACGAGCAGTACTTC
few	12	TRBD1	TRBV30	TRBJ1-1	CAWTRGGQEAFF	TGTGCCTGGACCCGTGGGGGACAGGAAGCTTTCTTT
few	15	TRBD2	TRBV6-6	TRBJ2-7	CASSPLSGGDYEQYF	TGTGCCAGCAGTCCTCTTAGCGGGGGGGACTACGAGCAGTACTTC
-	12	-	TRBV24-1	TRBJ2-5	CATSDPLETQYF	TGTGCCACCAGTGACCCCCTAGAGACCCAGTACTTC
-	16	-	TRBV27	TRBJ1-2	CASSQVPRRGYYGYTF	TGTGCCAGCAGCCAAGTACCAAGGAGGGGGTACTATGGCTACACCTTC
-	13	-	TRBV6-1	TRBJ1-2	CASTVDDGYGYTF	TGTGCCAGCACTGTCGATGACGGCTATGGCTACACCTTC
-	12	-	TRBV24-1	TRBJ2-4	CATSDLRSIQYF	TGTGCCACCAGTGATCTCCGAAGCATTCAGTACTTC
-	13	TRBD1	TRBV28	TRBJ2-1	CASSWRQGTEQFF	TGTGCCAGCAGTTGGAGACAGGGCACTGAGCAGTTCTTC
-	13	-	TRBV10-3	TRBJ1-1	CAISRVIGTEAFF	TGTGCCATCAGCCGGGTGATAGGCACTGAAGCTTTCTTT
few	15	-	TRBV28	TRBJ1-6	CASSTDGNYNSPLHF	TGTGCCAGCAGTACCGACGGGAATTATAATTCACCCCTCCACTTT
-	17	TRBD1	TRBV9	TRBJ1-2	CASSVDPQQGIPNGYTF	TGTGCCAGCAGCGTGGACCCCCAACAGGGGATTCCGAATGGCTACACCTTC
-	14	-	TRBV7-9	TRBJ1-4	CASSSTWGDEKLFF	TGTGCCAGCAGCTCTACTTGGGGGGATGAAAAACTGTTTTTT
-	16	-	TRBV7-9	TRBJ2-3	CASSLAGLGGTDTQYF	TGTGCCAGCAGCTTAGCTGGACTTGGTGGGACAGATACGCAGTATTTT
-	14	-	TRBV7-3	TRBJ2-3	CASSLGPGSDTQYF	TGTGCCAGCAGCTTGGGTCCCGGCTCAGATACGCAGTATTTT
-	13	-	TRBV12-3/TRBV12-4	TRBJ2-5	CASSSVAGETQYF	TGTGCCAGCAGTTCAGTAGCTGGGGAGACCCAGTACTTC
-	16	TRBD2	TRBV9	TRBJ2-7	CASSLTSGGPVSEQYF	TGTGCCAGCAGCCTTACTAGCGGGGGGCCCGTCTCCGAGCAGTACTTC
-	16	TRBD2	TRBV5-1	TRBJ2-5	CASSFRAGELQETQYF	TGCGCCAGCAGCTTCAGGGCGGGGGAGCTACAAGAGACCCAGTACTTC
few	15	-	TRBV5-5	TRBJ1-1	CASSLPSFMGEQAFF	TGTGCCAGCAGCTTACCGTCGTTCATGGGGGAGCAAGCTTTCTTT
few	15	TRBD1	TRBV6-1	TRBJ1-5	CASSVGQGASQPQHF	TGTGCCAGCAGTGTGGGACAGGGGGCAAGTCAGCCCCAGCATTTT
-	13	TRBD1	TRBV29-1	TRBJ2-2	CSAGQGRSGELFF	TGCAGCGCAGGACAGGGGCGTAGCGGGGAGCTGTTTTTT
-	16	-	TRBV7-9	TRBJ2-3	CASSPGIFPVADTQYF	TGTGCCAGCAGCCCGGGCATCTTCCCCGTGGCAGATACGCAGTATTTT
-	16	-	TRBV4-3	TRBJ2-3	CASSQDEASGTDTQYF	TGCGCCAGCAGCCAAGATGAGGCTAGCGGCACAGATACGCAGTATTTT
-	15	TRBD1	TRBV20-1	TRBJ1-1	CSASPWAGGKTEAFF	TGCAGTGCTAGTCCTTGGGCAGGGGGCAAAACTGAAGCTTTCTTT
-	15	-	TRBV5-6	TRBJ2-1	CASSRSFDAYNEQFF	TGTGCCAGCAGCCGATCTTTCGACGCTTACAATGAGCAGTTCTTC
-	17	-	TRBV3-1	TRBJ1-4	CASSQDPAGPTNEKLFF	TGTGCCAGCAGCCAAGACCCGGCAGGGCCAACTAATGAAAAACTGTTTTTT
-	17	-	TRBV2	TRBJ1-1	CASIFQRGHRRDTEAFF	TGTGCCAGCATTTTCCAAAGGGGACACCGGAGGGACACTGAAGCTTTCTTT
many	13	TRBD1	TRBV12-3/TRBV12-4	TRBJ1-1	CASSLWDSTEAFF	TGTGCCAGCAGTTTATGGGACAGCACTGAAGCTTTCTTT
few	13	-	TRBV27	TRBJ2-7	CASSPDRSREQYF	TGTGCCAGCAGTCCCGACAGGTCTCGGGAGCAGTACTTC
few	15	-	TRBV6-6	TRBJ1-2	CASSSDTSLNYGYTF	TGTGCCAGCAGCTCTGACACTTCGTTAAACTATGGCTACACCTTC
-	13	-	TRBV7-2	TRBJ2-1	CASSRQDYNELFF	TGTGCCAGCAGCCGACAGGACTACAATGAGCTGTTCTTC
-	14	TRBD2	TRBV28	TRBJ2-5	CASSSRLAGRAQYF	TGTGCCAGCAGTTCCCGACTAGCGGGGCGGGCCCAGTACTTC
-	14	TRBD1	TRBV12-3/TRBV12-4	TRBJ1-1	CASSRQGGETEAFF	TGTGCCAGCAGTCGACAGGGTGGGGAAACTGAAGCTTTCTTT
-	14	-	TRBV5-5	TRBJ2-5	CASSSRGDQETQYF	TGTGCCAGCAGCTCACGGGGCGACCAAGAGACCCAGTACTTC